Below, 18 T cell receptor beta chains from the same sample are listed, as sequenced in a study of T cell repertoires in cytomegalovirus infection. Their antigens are not known. TCRdb re-called the reads with MiXCR, one entry per CDR3 protein. The table includes 160,000 or so distinct CDR3 sequences, less than 25% detected once. Here the sequenced sample was CD8+ T cells from cultured PBMCs, taken from culture after CMV antigen stimulation. Receptors were obtained from a human donor in good health (CMV status not recorded). Some clones in this sample may be carry-over from other donors' samples.

The rearrangement uses TRBV12-3 or TRBV12-4 and TRBJ2-2; the D is unclear. The CDR3 sequence is 13 residues long. Trimming shortened V by 10 bases and J by 0 bases, and 9 bases separated the two germline ends. CDR3 region: CANDVPNTGELFF. Here the CDR3 DNA reads TGTGCCAACGACGTACCGAACACCGGGGAGCTGTTTTTT.

This clonotype occurred a few times. The chain carries TRBV10-3 and TRBJ2-7; D could derive from TRBD1 or TRBD2 (5 bases each). Germline V lookup: CDR1 ENHRY, CDR2 SYGVKD. This CDR3 has 14 residues. V lost 0 bases to trimming and J lost 4 bases, with 10 bases between them. CDR3 nucleotides: TGTGCCATCAGTGAGTCCCGCTGGGGGTACGAGCAGTACTTC. Translated: CAISESRWGYEQYF.

This clonotype was detected a few times. This sequence joins TRBV7-9 and TRBJ1-4, with D maybe TRBD1 (5 bases). Germline V gene data show CDR1 as SEHNR and CDR2 as FQNEAQ (reference sequence). This CDR3 is built from 12 residues. V was pared by 5 bases and J by 14 bases, with 15 bases between. DNA for the CDR3: TGTGCCAGCAGCCCGAACAGGTCCCGGCTGTTTTTT. This sequence encodes CASSPNRSRLFF.

V gene TRBV12-3 or TRBV12-4 combines with J gene TRBJ1-1, with 9 bases identical to TRBD1. Trimming removed 2 bases from V and 2 bases from J; junction bases left unmatched: 3. This CDR3 is 15 amino acids long. This chain's CDR3 is CASSLQGQGNTEAFF. In DNA form, the CDR3 reads TGTGCCAGCAGTTTACAGGGACAGGGCAACACTGAAGCTTTCTTT.

This clonotype came up a few times. The chain uses TRBV2 and TRBJ2-2; D is undetermined. Germline CDR1 and CDR2: SNHLY and FYNNEI. This CDR3 has 15 residues. V was clipped by 2 bases and J by 2 bases, with 9 bases between them. The CDR3 protein is CASSEYRPNTGELFF. DNA of the CDR3: TGTGCCAGCAGTGAATATCGGCCCAACACCGGGGAGCTGTTTTTT.

There are a few counts of this clonotype. This sequence joins TRBV12-3 or TRBV12-4 and TRBJ1-2; D may be TRBD1 (6 bases). Trimming shortened V by 4 bases and J by 2 bases, and 8 bases separated the two germline ends. The CDR3 has 13 residues. The CDR3 sequence: CASSYGQNYGYTF. The CDR3, as DNA: TGTGCCAGCAGTTATGGACAGAACTATGGCTACACCTTC.

The table lists this clonotype with a few counts. This chain connects TRBV27 to TRBJ1-5; D gene ambiguous. The CDR3 is 14 amino acids. Germline CDR1 MNHEY, CDR2 SMNVEV (reference sequence). The ends were cut back, 3 bases at V and 4 bases at J, with 10 bases in the middle. The CDR3 DNA reads TGTGCCAGCAGTTTGGGTTCCGGGAATCAGCCCCAGCATTTT. Amino acid sequence: CASSLGSGNQPQHF.

This clonotype was seen more than once but under ten times. The chain employs TRBV20-1 and TRBJ2-5; D not certain. Germline CDR1 DFQATT, CDR2 SNEGSKA (reference sequence). The CDR3 consists of 14 residues. Trimming cost V 0 bases and J 1 base, with 9 bases left between them. The CDR3 DNA follows: TGCAGTGCTAGAGATTTATCCAGCCAAGAGACCCAGTACTTC. Its translation: CSARDLSSQETQYF.

This clonotype was picked up a small number of times. This sequence joins TRBV11-2 and TRBJ1-5; D not resolved. Germline V gives CDR1 SGHAT, CDR2 FQNNGV. The CDR3 extends over 14 amino acids. Trimming stripped 0 bases from V and 6 bases from J, with 9 bases between. DNA of the CDR3: TGTGCCAGCAGCTTAGATCTTACAAGTCAGCCCCAGCATTTT. Residues: CASSLDLTSQPQHF.

The table lists this clonotype with a few counts. The chain joins TRBV7-9 to TRBJ2-7, with TRBD1 identical over 9 bases. With V trimmed by 6 bases and J by 3 bases, 9 bases remained unmatched. Germline CDR1 SEHNR, CDR2 FQNEAQ (reference sequence). This CDR3 contains 15 residues. The CDR3, as DNA: TGTGCCAGCAGAGACGAATGGGACAGGGACTACGAGCAGTACTTC. Translation gives CASRDEWDRDYEQYF. Looking up the rest from reference TRBV7-9 and TRBJ2-7 gives the full variable domain: DTGVSQNPRHKITKRGQNVTFRCDPISEHNRLYWYRQTLGQGPEFLTYFQNEAQLEKSRLLSDRFSAERPKGSFSTLEIQRTEQGDSAMYLCASRDEWDRDYEQYFGPGTRLTVT.

The chain carries TRBV2 and TRBJ2-3, with TRBD2 identical over 7 bases. Germline V gene sequence: CDR1 SNHLY, CDR2 FYNNEI. Trimming at V came to 2 bases and at J to 1 base, leaving 3 bases not matched to a gene. The CDR3 extends over 15 amino acids. The CDR3 is CASSEFAGGTDTQYF. The CDR3 DNA follows: TGTGCCAGCAGTGAATTTGCGGGGGGCACAGATACGCAGTATTTT.

This rearrangement joins TRBV7-8 to TRBJ2-3; TRBD1 matches at 8 bases. Germline lookup yields CDR1 SGHVS and CDR2 FQNEAQ. J lost 2 bases, V lost 4 bases, and 11 bases had no gene match. The CDR3 has 17 amino acids. This chain's CDR3 is CASSSPPRTGITDTQYF. CDR3 nucleotides: TGTGCCAGCAGCTCTCCTCCAAGGACAGGGATCACAGATACGCAGTATTTT.

This clonotype has more than one count but fewer than ten. The chain carries TRBV11-2 and TRBJ1-1; D possibly corresponds to TRBD1 (5 bases). The CDR3 is 16 residues long. The germline gives CDR1 SGHAT, CDR2 FQNNGV. Trimming pared 2 bases from V and 6 bases from J, leaving 19 bases between. In DNA form, the CDR3 reads TGTGCCAGCAGCTTAATCATCCAGGGTGGCACGGCTGAAGCTTTCTTT. Its translation: CASSLIIQGGTAEAFF.

The J gene is TRBJ1-1, the V gene TRBV7-8; maybe TRBD1 (6 bases). This CDR3 is 16 amino acids long. The V gene lost 1 base and the J gene lost 4 bases, with 16 bases spanning the gap. Germline V gene lookup returns CDR1 SGHVS and CDR2 FQNEAQ. For the CDR3, the DNA is TGTGCCAGCAGCTTAGAGGCAGGGGATCCAAGCACTGAAGCTTTCTTT. It yields the protein CASSLEAGDPSTEAFF.

This clonotype was found a few times. The chain links TRBV12-3 or TRBV12-4 to TRBJ1-4; a possible D gene is TRBD1 (6 bases). The CDR3 runs 14 residues. The V and J ends lost 1 base and 7 bases respectively, with 10 bases between them. The CDR3 sequence: CASSLGGGPEKLFF. CDR3 bases: TGTGCCAGCAGTTTAGGGGGGGGCCCTGAAAAACTGTTTTTT.

The genes are TRBV11-3 and TRBJ2-7; D possibly corresponds to TRBD1 (5 bases). Per the germline V gene, CDR1 is SGHNT and CDR2 is YENEEA. Trimming took off 0 bases at V and 5 bases at J, with 11 bases between the two ends. The CDR3 extends over 14 amino acids. CDR3 bases: TGTGCCAGCAGCTTAGATCGTGCAGGGAACGAGCAGTACTTC. Translating gives CASSLDRAGNEQYF. Full variable domain (rest looked up from reference TRBV11-3 and TRBJ2-7): EAGVVQSPRYKIIEKKQPVAFWCNPISGHNTLYWYLQNLGQGPELLIRYENEEAVDDSQLPKDRFSAERLKGVDSTLKIQPAELGDSAVYLCASSLDRAGNEQYFGPGTRLTVT.

The gene calls are TRBV6-2 or TRBV6-3 and TRBJ2-1; D possibly matches TRBD1 or TRBD2 (5 bases each). Trimming removed 2 bases from V and 6 bases from J, with 11 bases in between. This CDR3 contains 14 residues. The germline gives CDR1 MNHEY, CDR2 SVGEGT. DNA for the CDR3: TGTGCCAGCAGTTACACCCTGGGGACCAATGAGCAGTTCTTC. Its translation: CASSYTLGTNEQFF.

This clonotype was picked up a small number of times. The chain recombines TRBV5-4 with TRBJ2-7; D is possibly TRBD2 (7 bases). There are 16 residues in the CDR3. The V gene lost 2 bases and the J gene lost 0 bases, with 15 bases spanning the gap. Germline-derived CDR1 and CDR2 are SGHNT and YYREEE (reference sequence). The CDR3 reads CASSFPGGGASYEQYF. The CDR3 DNA sequence: TGTGCCAGCAGCTTCCCCGGAGGGGGGGCCTCCTACGAGCAGTACTTC.